This T cell receptor beta chain is from a study of blood T cell repertoires in COVID-19. Study-wide background: Both acute and convalescent COVID-19 samples were obtained from the United States, Italy and Spain. Sample material is recorded as cDNA or gDNA derived from T cells, B-cell-depleted T cells, or PBMCs.

A Seattle source enrolled patients during active infection and followed them longitudinally. Germline-derived CDR1 and CDR2 are LNHDA and SQIVND (reference sequence). Losses at the gene ends were 3 bases for V and 6 bases for J; bases not matched to a gene: 9. The CDR3 spans 15 residues. Per the authors' pipeline: Reference gene primer amplification yielded estimated nucleated cell counts. Clones were read by immunoSEQ multiplex PCR, and TCRdb kept only the in-frame ones, dropping some. D and trimming were read from the DNA, whereas the V and J calls and clone size are those reported in that table. The sample has 300,000 to 400,000 clones; 85% to 90% are singletons.

The chain employs TRBV19 and TRBJ1-2; TRBD1 matches at 8 bases. Input material: peripheral blood. The sequence derives from a woman between 70 and 85 years old with COVID-19, enrolled during active disease. The CDR3 region has the DNA TGTGCCAGTAGTATTCGGACAGGGCAATGGGATGGCTACACCTTC. Protein sequence: CASSIRTGQWDGYTF.